The 31 T cell receptor beta chains below come from one sample, sequenced in a study of blood T cell repertoires in COVID-19. Generated by immunoSEQ multiplex PCR, the TCRdb table keeps only in-frame clones and is missing some. The table lists 100,000 to 120,000 clones, roughly 80% of them singletons. Material for sequencing was peripheral blood. The receptors were gathered from a woman of 80 years or more with acute or convalescent COVID-19.

The rearrangement uses TRBV5-1 and TRBJ2-2; 10 nucleotides match TRBD2. The junction had 5 bases not matched to a gene; V was cut back by 1 base and J by 5 bases. Germline V gene sequence: CDR1 SGHRS, CDR2 YFSETQ. CDR3 length: 16 amino acids. The CDR3 loop is CASSLFGTSETGELFF. CDR3 coding DNA: TGCGCCAGCAGCTTGTTTGGGACTAGCGAGACCGGGGAGCTGTTTTTT. Full variable domain (remainder filled in from reference TRBV5-1 and TRBJ2-2): KAGVTQTPRYLIKTRGQQVTLSCSPISGHRSVSWYQQTPGQGLQFLFEYFSETQRNKGNFPGRFSGRQFSNSRSEMNVSTLELGDSALYLCASSLFGTSETGELFFGEGSRLTVL.

J is TRBJ2-2 and V is TRBV6-5; D gene uncertain. This CDR3 is built from 13 residues. Germline CDR1 and CDR2: MNHEY and SVGAGI. V was trimmed by 8 bases and J by 1 base, leaving 8 bases between them. CDR3 nucleotides: TGTGCCAGCCCCCGAGAGAACACCGGGGAGCTGTTTTTT. Translating it yields CASPRENTGELFF.

This rearrangement joins TRBV11-2 to TRBJ2-1, with 10 nucleotides matching TRBD2. J gave up 7 bases and V 3 bases, and 6 bases lay outside the gene matches. CDR1 is SGHAT and CDR2 is FQNNGV in the germline V gene. The CDR3 spans 15 residues. The CDR3 sequence is CASSFLLAGANEQFF. The CDR3 nucleotides read TGTGCCAGCAGCTTTCTCCTAGCGGGAGCGAATGAGCAGTTCTTC.

As to this clone: At the DNA level, this CDR3 is encoded by other sequences in the same sample as well. The rearrangement joins TRBV6-5 to TRBJ1-2, with TRBD1 identical over 7 bases. This CDR3 region has 15 residues. Germline assignment: CDR1 MNHEY and CDR2 SVGAGI. Losses at the gene ends were 0 bases for V and 0 bases for J; bases not matched to a gene: 1. CDR3 sequence: CASSYSGTANYGYTF. CDR3 in DNA: TGTGCCAGCAGTTACTCTGGGACAGCTAACTATGGCTACACCTTC.

The chain uses TRBV9 and TRBJ2-1; D not resolved. The germline gives CDR1 SGDLS, CDR2 YYNGEE. The CDR3 loop spans 17 amino acids. V lost 0 bases to trimming and J lost 0 bases, with 13 bases between them. CDR3: CASSVGISSSSYNEQFF. The DNA for the CDR3 is TGTGCCAGCAGCGTAGGGATTAGCAGCAGCTCCTACAATGAGCAGTTCTTC.

The CDR3 coding sequence is TGTGCCAGCAGCTTGGACAGTAACTATGGCTACACCTTC. Amino acid sequence: CASSLDSNYGYTF. The chain employs TRBV5-4 and TRBJ1-2; D not certain. Per germline, CDR1 SGHNT and CDR2 YYREEE (reference sequence). This CDR3 contains 13 residues. The V end lost 0 bases, the J end lost 1 base, and 4 bases lay between the germline ends.

This clone was picked up a small number of times. The V call is TRBV7-8, the J call TRBJ1-6; 8 nucleotides line up with TRBD1. CDR3 length equals 15 residues. The V and J ends lost 6 bases and 7 bases, in that order; junction bases with no gene match: 8. Germline-derived CDR1 and CDR2 are SGHVS and FQNEAQ. In DNA form, the CDR3 reads TGTGCCAGCAGTCTCGGACAGGGAAACAATTCACCCCTCCACTTT. This encodes CASSLGQGNNSPLHF.

The chain employs TRBV10-3 and TRBJ2-5; 8 bases line up with TRBD2. The CDR3 runs to 15 residues. Germline V gene sequence: CDR1 ENHRY, CDR2 SYGVKD. V dropped 2 bases and J dropped 6; count of bases not matched to a gene: 8. CDR3 loop: CAISEEASGRKTQYF. The CDR3 bases are TGTGCCATCAGTGAGGAGGCTAGCGGGCGAAAGACCCAGTACTTC.

The rearrangement uses TRBV4-1 and TRBJ1-3; D is unresolved. CDR1 MGHRA and CDR2 YSYEKL come from the germline V gene. This CDR3 has 15 residues. Trimming shortened V by 0 bases and J by 7 bases, and 13 bases separated the two germline ends. In nucleotides, the CDR3 is TGCGCCAGCAGCCAAGAAACAACCGCGAGGAACACCATATATTTT. It specifies CASSQETTARNTIYF.

V gene TRBV19 combines with J gene TRBJ2-1; no clear D gene. This CDR3 spans 15 amino acids. The V end lost 0 bases, the J end lost 2 bases, and 8 bases lay between the germline ends. The germline V gene encodes CDR1 LNHDA and CDR2 SQIVND (reference sequence). This CDR3 is CASSIDAETYNEQFF. The CDR3 bases are TGTGCCAGTAGTATAGATGCGGAGACCTACAATGAGCAGTTCTTC.

The CDR3 sequence: CASSYQLAGGDTQYF. In DNA form, the CDR3 reads TGTGCCAGCAGTTACCAACTAGCGGGAGGGGATACGCAGTATTTT. This chain joins TRBV6-6 and TRBJ2-3, with 13 positions matching TRBD2. Germline V gene sequence: CDR1 MNHNY, CDR2 SVGAGI (reference sequence). The CDR3 runs to 15 residues. Losses at the gene ends were 2 bases for V and 6 bases for J; bases not matched to a gene: 2.

In DNA form, the CDR3 reads TGTGCCACCTCAGGCAGGGGATCTGAAGCTTTCTTT. The encoded protein is CATSGRGSEAFF. The V and J genes are TRBV24-1 and TRBJ1-1; D perhaps matches TRBD1 (6 bases). CDR1 and CDR2 from the germline V gene are KGHDR and SFDVKD. This CDR3 region has 12 residues. Trimming removed 9 bases from V and 6 bases from J, with 13 bases in between.

This clone has a count of ten or more. The rearrangement uses TRBV25-1 and TRBJ1-5; no clear D. There are 18 residues in the CDR3. The ends were cut back, 0 bases at V and 4 bases at J, with 19 bases in the middle. Germline CDR1 MGHDK, CDR2 SYGVNS. The CDR3 here is CASSEYNDERKRNQPQHF. The DNA of the CDR3 is TGTGCCAGCAGTGAATACAATGACGAGAGGAAACGGAATCAGCCCCAGCATTTT.

The chain joins TRBV6-6 to TRBJ2-1, with TRBD1 matching over 9 bases. CDR3 size: 17 residues. Germline V lookup: CDR1 MNHNY, CDR2 SVGAGI (reference sequence). The V segment lost 5 bases and the J segment 8 bases; nucleotides outside the gene matches: 16. The CDR3 spells CASSPPPGQGKRDEQFF. CDR3 in DNA: TGTGCCAGCAGTCCTCCGCCGGGACAGGGAAAGAGGGATGAGCAGTTCTTC.

The V and J genes are TRBV2 and TRBJ1-2; tentative D call: TRBD1 (5 bases). The V end was cut by 3 bases, the J end by 0 bases, with 8 bases between. CDR3 size: 14 residues. In germline, CDR1 is SNHLY, CDR2 FYNNEI. CDR3 loop: CASSEQQANYGYTF. CDR3 coding DNA: TGTGCCAGCAGTGAGCAACAGGCTAACTATGGCTACACCTTC.

The rearrangement links TRBV18 to TRBJ2-7; D is ambiguous. Between the trimmed V and J ends, which lost 3 bases and 2 bases, there was a span of 11 bases. The CDR3 spans 14 residues. CDR1 and CDR2 from the germline V gene are KGHSH and LQKENI. CDR3 sequence: CASSPRGVTYEQYF. CDR3 coding DNA: TGTGCCAGCTCACCCCGAGGAGTAACCTACGAGCAGTACTTC.

V gene TRBV7-9 combines with J gene TRBJ2-1; 7 positions agree with TRBD1. V lost 4 bases and J lost 0; bases outside the gene matches: 6. Germline V lookup: CDR1 SEHNR, CDR2 FQNEAQ (reference sequence). The CDR3 is 16 residues long. The chain's CDR3 is CASSYPGQSSYNEQFF. CDR3 DNA sequence: TGTGCCAGCAGCTATCCGGGACAGAGCTCCTACAATGAGCAGTTCTTC.

The genes are TRBV19 and TRBJ2-2; D is perhaps TRBD2 (5 bases). The V gene lost 4 bases and the J gene lost 5 bases, with 8 bases spanning the gap. The CDR3 length is 13 residues. Per the germline V gene, CDR1 is LNHDA and CDR2 is SQIVND (reference sequence). CDR3 protein: CASSTGVTGELFF. The DNA for the CDR3 is TGTGCCAGTAGTACCGGGGTAACCGGGGAGCTGTTTTTT.

This clone was seen just once. V is TRBV19 and J is TRBJ2-5; D may be TRBD1 (6 bases). The CDR3 runs 14 residues. From germline, CDR1 is LNHDA and CDR2 SQIVND (reference sequence). The ends were cut back, 7 bases at V and 3 bases at J, with 15 bases in the middle. DNA for the CDR3: TGTGCCAGTAAGCCAACAGGGCCCGAAGAGACCCAGTACTTC. The encoded protein is CASKPTGPEETQYF.

V and J are TRBV5-1 and TRBJ2-5; 8 nucleotides match TRBD2. V was pared by 2 bases and J by 0 bases, with 15 bases of the junction left unmatched. Germline CDR1 SGHRS, CDR2 YFSETQ. This CDR3 is built from 19 residues. This CDR3 is CASSLGTREGLLYQETQYF. The CDR3 nucleotides are TGCGCCAGCAGCTTAGGTACACGGGAGGGCCTCCTGTACCAAGAGACCCAGTACTTC.

V is TRBV5-4 and J is TRBJ2-7, with 9 bases aligning to TRBD2. Germline V gene sequence: CDR1 SGHNT, CDR2 YYREEE (reference sequence). The CDR3 loop spans 14 amino acids. Trimming took 3 bases from V and 2 from J; bases not matched to a gene: 3. The CDR3 reads CASSSSGNAYEQYF. CDR3 sequence (DNA): TGTGCCAGCAGCTCTAGCGGGAACGCCTACGAGCAGTACTTC.

V and J are TRBV28 and TRBJ2-2, with 7 bases identical to TRBD1. Germline CDR1 MDHEN, CDR2 SYDVKM. The V gene end was trimmed by 1 base and the J gene end by 1 base; junction bases not matched to a gene: 3. The CDR3 totals 16 residues. The DNA for the CDR3 is TGTGCCAGCAGTTTATACGGGACAGAGAACACCGGGGAGCTGTTTTTT. Residues: CASSLYGTENTGELFF.

This sequence joins TRBV5-4 and TRBJ2-5; TRBD2 agrees at 7 bases. The CDR3 sequence is 15 residues long. Germline assignment: CDR1 SGHNT and CDR2 YYREEE (reference sequence). After removal of 2 bases from V and 5 bases from J, the junction contained 9 bases not matched to a gene. CDR3: CASSFSTAGRETQYF. The CDR3 DNA is TGTGCCAGCAGCTTTAGCACAGCGGGACGGGAGACCCAGTACTTC.

The chain has TRBV15 and TRBJ1-1, with D uncertain. The germline gives CDR1 LNHNV, CDR2 YYDKDF (reference sequence). The CDR3 extends over 14 amino acids. Trimming removed 0 bases at V and 1 base at J, with 6 bases between. CDR3 amino acids: CATSRDGRNTEAFF. The CDR3, as DNA: TGTGCCACCAGCAGAGATGGCAGGAACACTGAAGCTTTCTTT.

The rearrangement uses TRBV1 and TRBJ2-1; TRBD2 reflects the table's D call only, with no check against the DNA. TRBV1 is deemed a pseudogene. The CDR3 is 14 amino acids. In nucleotides, the CDR3 is TGCACCAGCAGCCCCCCCCCAGCGGGAGACGGGGAGTTCTTC. As protein: CTSSPPPAGDGEFF.

The genes are TRBV6-5 and TRBJ1-3; D gene ambiguous. V gave up 2 bases and J gave up 0 bases, with 5 bases separating them. Per germline, CDR1 MNHEY and CDR2 SVGAGI. The CDR3 runs 14 residues. The CDR3 here is CASSYGGSGNTIYF. CDR3 sequence (DNA): TGTGCCAGCAGTTACGGCGGCTCTGGAAACACCATATATTTT.

This clone has a handful of counts. The chain recombines TRBV20-1 with TRBJ2-5; D remains unclear. Trimming cost V 7 bases and J 2 bases, with 8 bases left between them. The germline gives CDR1 DFQATT, CDR2 SNEGSKA (reference sequence). CDR3 length: 11 residues. The CDR3 reads CSVRGQETQYF. The CDR3, as DNA: TGCAGTGTGCGCGGACAAGAGACCCAGTACTTC.

This chain connects TRBV3-1 (or the pseudogene TRBV3-2) to TRBJ1-3; possible D gene TRBD1, 5 bases. The germline V gene has CDR1 LGHDT and CDR2 YNNKEL (reference sequence). The CDR3 totals 17 residues. V lost 0 bases and J 2 bases, leaving 14 bases between the germline ends. The CDR3 is CASSQDTGGPTGNTIYF. DNA of the CDR3: TGTGCCAGCAGCCAAGATACGGGGGGACCGACTGGAAACACCATATATTTT.

The chain has TRBV12-3 or TRBV12-4 and TRBJ1-4; TRBD1 matches at 7 bases. This CDR3 is built from 12 residues. With V trimmed by 6 bases and J by 5 bases, 0 bases remained unmatched. The CDR3, as DNA: TGTGCCAGCAGGACAGGGAATGAAAAACTGTTTTTT. Protein product: CASRTGNEKLFF.

The chain employs TRBV30 and TRBJ1-6, with D unresolved. This CDR3 has 14 residues. In germline, CDR1 is GTSNPN, CDR2 SVGIG (reference sequence). Deletions cut 1 base from V and 7 bases from J, with 11 bases between. Here the CDR3 DNA reads TGTGCCTGGAGTGGGGAGACAATCAATTCACCCCTCCACTTT. This encodes CAWSGETINSPLHF.

V is TRBV11-3 and J is TRBJ2-2; 7 nucleotides line up with TRBD2. The trim removed 5 bases at V and 1 base at J, leaving 7 bases unmatched. The CDR3 extends over 16 amino acids. Per germline, CDR1 SGHNT and CDR2 YENEEA. Here the CDR3 reads CASSLRAGLNTGELFF. In nucleotides, the CDR3 is TGTGCCAGCAGCCTCCGAGCGGGATTGAACACCGGGGAGCTGTTTTTT.